These 17 T cell receptor beta chains were sequenced from one sample in a study of blood T cells in healthy people across ages. Sample-barcoded 5' priming and a J-beta primer mix drove a second PCR of roughly 6 to 12 cycles. TCRdb used MiXCR to reprocess the 5' RACE reads, holding one entry per CDR3 protein. The sample has 790,000 or so distinct CDR3 sequences, approximately 60% seen once. What was sequenced was blood. These receptors were collected from a man aged 35-49 years in good health.

The chain joins TRBV20-1 to TRBJ1-4; maybe TRBD1 (5 bases). V was pared by 7 bases and J by 0 bases, with 18 bases between. Per the germline V gene, CDR1 is DFQATT and CDR2 is SNEGSKA (reference sequence). This CDR3 spans 16 amino acids. DNA of the CDR3: TGCAGTGTCCGGGGGTGGCTTACTGCAACTAATGAAAAACTGTTTTTT. This codes for CSVRGWLTATNEKLFF.

V and J are TRBV7-9 and TRBJ2-7; weak D call: TRBD1 (6 bases). This CDR3 spans 12 amino acids. Per germline, CDR1 SEHNR and CDR2 FQNEAQ (reference sequence). The V end was cut by 3 bases, the J end by 6 bases, with 9 bases between. The CDR3 DNA reads as TGTGCCAGCAGCTTGGACAGTCTCGAGCAGTACTTC. It yields the protein CASSLDSLEQYF.

This clonotype was recorded once. The V call is TRBV28, the J call TRBJ2-7, with 13 bases that match TRBD2. Germline CDR1 MDHEN, CDR2 SYDVKM. J was trimmed by 5 bases and V by 6 bases; bases with no gene match: 7. This CDR3 is built from 15 residues. CDR3 amino acids: CASRWTSGSSHEQYF. The DNA for the CDR3 is TGTGCCAGCAGGTGGACTAGCGGGAGTTCCCACGAGCAGTACTTC.

This clonotype was detected many times. The chain combines TRBV9 with TRBJ2-7, with TRBD2 as a possible D gene (6 bases). The CDR3 runs to 14 residues. The germline V gene encodes CDR1 SGDLS and CDR2 YYNGEE. Trimming shortened V by 3 bases and J by 4 bases, and 14 bases separated the two germline ends. The CDR3 protein is CASSEGGDGYEQYF. Here the CDR3 DNA reads TGTGCCAGCAGCGAGGGAGGAGATGGGTACGAGCAGTACTTC.

This clonotype was counted a few times. The chain employs TRBV20-1 and TRBJ1-4, with 7 bases aligning to TRBD1. The CDR3 sequence is 15 residues long. Germline V gene sequence: CDR1 DFQATT, CDR2 SNEGSKA (reference sequence). The V segment lost 5 bases and the J segment 2 bases; nucleotides outside the gene matches: 8. CDR3 in amino acids: CSAEGGPGTNEKLFF. The CDR3 DNA reads TGCAGTGCTGAAGGGGGCCCCGGCACTAATGAAAAACTGTTTTTT.

This rearrangement joins TRBV10-3 to TRBJ2-2; 8 nucleotides agree with TRBD1. Germline CDR1 ENHRY, CDR2 SYGVKD. The CDR3 is made up of 15 amino acids. V was pared by 6 bases and J by 5 bases, with 8 bases of the junction left unmatched. CDR3 sequence (DNA): TGTGCCATCAGGAGAGGACAGGGTATTACCGGGGAGCTGTTTTTT. Its protein product is CAIRRGQGITGELFF.

The chain is built from TRBV12-3 or TRBV12-4 and TRBJ1-5; D is perhaps TRBD1 (6 bases). The V and J ends lost 4 bases and 3 bases respectively, with 10 bases between them. This CDR3 has 14 residues. DNA for the CDR3: TGTGCCAGCAGTTCACAGGGACTCAATCAGCCCCAGCATTTT. This sequence encodes CASSSQGLNQPQHF.

V usage is TRBV3-1 and J usage is TRBJ2-1, with 10 bases fitting TRBD1. Germline values: CDR1 LGHDT, CDR2 YNNKEL (reference sequence). This CDR3 is 16 amino acids long. Trimming cost V 4 bases and J 8 bases; bases outside gene matches: 11. The CDR3 protein is CASSRTGTGVTDEQFF. The CDR3 bases are TGTGCCAGCAGCCGCACCGGGACAGGGGTAACGGATGAGCAGTTCTTC.

The chain carries TRBV10-3 and TRBJ2-5, with TRBD1 matching over 7 bases. The CDR3 contains 15 residues. The germline V gene encodes CDR1 ENHRY and CDR2 SYGVKD. Germline trimming cut 6 bases from V and 2 bases from J; bases unmatched to any gene: 9. CDR3 coding DNA: TGTGCCATCAGCGCCCGGGACAGCTTACAAGAGACCCAGTACTTC. The encoded protein is CAISARDSLQETQYF.

This clonotype turned up a few times. The chain recombines TRBV9 with TRBJ1-2; D remains unclear. The CDR3 covers 13 residues. V gave up 2 bases and J gave up 3 bases, with 8 bases separating them. The germline CDR1 and CDR2 sequences are SGDLS and YYNGEE. In nucleotides, the CDR3 is TGTGCCAGCAGCGTTAGGGTGGACTATGGCTACACCTTC. Its translation is CASSVRVDYGYTF.

The chain is built from TRBV6-5 and TRBJ2-5; 7 positions agree with TRBD1. The DNA end lines up better with TRBJ2-7; the J call may be wrong. CDR1 is MNHEY and CDR2 is SVGAGI in the germline V gene. CDR3 length: 15 amino acids. CDR3: CASSLTGTAKDEQYF. The CDR3 region has the DNA TGTGCCAGCAGCCTGACCGGGACAGCGAAGGACGAGCAGTACTTC.

V gene TRBV14 combines with J gene TRBJ2-3; D not resolved. The CDR3 is 16 residues long. Deletions cut 4 bases from V and 6 bases from J, with 20 bases between. Germline-derived CDR1 and CDR2 are SGHDN and FVKESK. This CDR3 is CASSRVGETLQDTQYF. CDR3 bases: TGTGCCAGCAGCCGCGTAGGAGAAACACTACAGGATACGCAGTATTTT. The full variable domain, rest sourced from reference TRBV14 and TRBJ2-3, is EAGVTQFPSHSVIEKGQTVTLRCDPISGHDNLYWYRRVMGKEIKFLLHFVKESKQDESGMPNNRFLAERTGGTYSTLKVQPAELEDSGVYFCASSRVGETLQDTQYFGPGTRLTVL.

The CDR3 here is CSAYSGRGIGTKNIQYF. For the CDR3, the DNA is TGCAGTGCCTACAGTGGTCGGGGAATTGGAACCAAAAACATTCAGTACTTC. The chain links TRBV20-1 to TRBJ2-4, with D maybe TRBD2 (5 bases). The V and J ends lost 6 bases and 2 bases respectively, with 23 bases between them. The V gene's germline CDR1 is DFQATT and CDR2 SNEGSKA (reference sequence). This CDR3 spans 17 amino acids.

This CDR3 reads CASSRAAGDGNTEAFF. In DNA, the CDR3 is TGTGCCAGCAGCCGGGCGGCCGGGGATGGGAACACTGAAGCTTTCTTT. The chain has TRBV7-3 and TRBJ1-1; D remains ambiguous. Germline values: CDR1 SGHTA, CDR2 FQGTGA. The V and J ends lost 5 bases and 1 base respectively, with 17 bases between them. The CDR3 spans 16 residues.

The chain's CDR3 is CASSLGGGGKQPQHF. Written as DNA, the CDR3 is TGTGCCAGCAGCTTGGGGGGCGGGGGTAAGCAGCCCCAGCATTTT. V and J are TRBV7-9 and TRBJ1-5, with D perhaps matching TRBD1 (6 bases). V was pared by 3 bases and J by 7 bases, with 16 bases between. The CDR3 length is 15 residues. Germline CDR1 SEHNR, CDR2 FQNEAQ (reference sequence).

J is TRBJ1-4 and V is TRBV18; D is uncertain. CDR1 is KGHSH, CDR2 LQKENI, per germline. The CDR3 length is 13 residues. The germline V and J ends were trimmed by 2 bases and 6 bases, with 7 bases remaining between them. The CDR3 here is CASSPVRDEKLFF. The CDR3 region has the DNA TGTGCCAGCTCACCAGTAAGGGATGAAAAACTGTTTTTT.

As concerns this clonotype: A junction boundary mismatches the germline segment, possibly from a read error. The V and J genes are TRBV11-2 and TRBJ1-1, with D perhaps matching TRBD1 (5 bases). The CDR3 sequence is 11 residues long. Germline assignment: CDR1 SGHAT and CDR2 FQNNGV. For the CDR3, the DNA is TGTACCAGCAGTGGGGGGTTCGTAGCTTTCTTT. Translation gives CTSSGGFVAFF.